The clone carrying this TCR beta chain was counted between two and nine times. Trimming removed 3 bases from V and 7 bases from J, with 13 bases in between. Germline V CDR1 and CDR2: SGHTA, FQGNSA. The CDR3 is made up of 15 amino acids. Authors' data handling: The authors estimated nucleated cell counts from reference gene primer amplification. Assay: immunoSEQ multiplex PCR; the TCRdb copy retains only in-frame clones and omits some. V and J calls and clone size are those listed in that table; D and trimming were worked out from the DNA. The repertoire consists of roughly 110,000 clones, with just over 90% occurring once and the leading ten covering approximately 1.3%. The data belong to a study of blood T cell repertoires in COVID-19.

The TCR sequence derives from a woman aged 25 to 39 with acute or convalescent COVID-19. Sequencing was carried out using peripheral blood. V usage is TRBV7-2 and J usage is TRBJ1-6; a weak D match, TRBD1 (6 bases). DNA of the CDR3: TGTGCCAGCAGCTTTTGGGGACATGTAAATTCACCCCTCCACTTT. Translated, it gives CASSFWGHVNSPLHF. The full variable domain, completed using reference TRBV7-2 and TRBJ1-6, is GAGVSQSPSNKVTEKGKDVELRCDPISGHTALYWYRQSLGQGLEFLIYFQGNSAPDKSGLPSDRFSAERTGGSVSTLTIQRTQQEDSAVYLCASSFWGHVNSPLHFGNGTRLTVT.